Listed below are T cell receptor beta chains from one sample, sequenced in a study of blood T cell repertoires in COVID-19. Sequenced by immunoSEQ multiplex PCR; TCRdb stores in-frame clones only, minus some. Here the sample spans under 400,000 clones, roughly 89% being singletons. Sequencing was performed on peripheral blood. These receptor sequences come from a man younger than 30 with active or convalescent COVID-19. Both conserved end residues are part of each CDR3. The order of the fields is J gene, V gene, D gene, clone size, CDR3 protein, CDR3 DNA. A D gene is named only where the DNA matches it firmly. The size of a clone is reported for some rows only, either as once, few or many, or as a class for expanded clones.

J: TRBJ2-7; V: TRBV27; D: TRBD2; size: -; CDR3: CASSVAGGSYEQYF; DNA: TGTGCCAGCAGTGTAGCGGGGGGCTCCTACGAGCAGTACTTC
J: TRBJ2-5; V: TRBV4-2; D: TRBD2; size: -; CDR3: CASSQDMDGGRGETQYF; DNA: TGTGCCAGCAGCCAAGATATGGATGGCGGGAGGGGGGAGACCCAGTACTTC
J: TRBJ1-2; V: TRBV12-2; D: -; size: -; CDR3: CASRFRGTYGYTF; DNA: TGTGCAAGTCGCTTCCGAGGAACGTACGGCTACACCTTC
J: TRBJ1-1; V: TRBV24-1; D: -; size: -; CDR3: CATRPAGLDTEAFF; DNA: TGTGCCACCAGACCGGCGGGACTGGACACTGAAGCTTTCTTT
J: TRBJ2-1; V: TRBV24-1; D: TRBD1; size: -; CDR3: CATSDYRGNEQFF; DNA: TGTGCCACCAGTGATTACAGGGGTAATGAGCAGTTCTTC
J: TRBJ2-5; V: TRBV19; D: TRBD2; size: -; CDR3: CASSSGTRGQETQYF; DNA: TGTGCCAGTAGTTCCGGGACTAGGGGACAAGAGACCCAGTACTTC
J: TRBJ2-3; V: TRBV24-1; D: TRBD2; size: -; CDR3: CATRPSGGDTQYF; DNA: TGTGCCACCAGGCCTAGCGGTGGAGATACGCAGTATTTT
J: TRBJ1-5; V: TRBV19; D: TRBD1; size: -; CDR3: CASSTGTGESQPQHF; DNA: TGTGCCAGTAGTACCGGGACAGGAGAATCGCAGCCCCAGCATTTT
J: TRBJ2-7; V: TRBV5-1; D: TRBD2; size: -; CDR3: CASSWALAGALEQYF; DNA: TGCGCCAGCAGCTGGGCACTAGCGGGGGCTCTCGAGCAGTACTTC
J: TRBJ1-1; V: TRBV13; D: TRBD1; size: -; CDR3: CASSLSGQGFRNTEAFF; DNA: TGTGCCAGCAGCTTAAGCGGACAGGGGTTCAGAAACACTGAAGCTTTCTTT
J: TRBJ2-2; V: TRBV9; D: -; size: -; CDR3: CASSEGVGELFF; DNA: TGTGCCAGCAGCGAGGGGGTCGGGGAGCTGTTTTTT
J: TRBJ2-2; V: TRBV12-5; D: TRBD2; size: -; CDR3: CASALTSGSFWTGELFF; DNA: TGTGCTAGTGCCCTGACTAGCGGGAGTTTTTGGACCGGGGAGCTGTTTTTT
J: TRBJ1-3; V: TRBV4-1; D: -; size: -; CDR3: CASSQAGLRTNSGNTIYF; DNA: TGCGCCAGCAGCCAGGCAGGGTTAAGGACAAACTCTGGAAACACCATATATTTT
J: TRBJ2-1; V: TRBV6-2/TRBV6-3; D: -; size: -; CDR3: CASSYREGYPSYNEQFF; DNA: TGTGCCAGCAGTTACCGAGAGGGCTACCCGTCTTACAATGAGCAGTTCTTC
J: TRBJ1-2; V: TRBV5-1; D: TRBD1; size: -; CDR3: CASSWLQGVRGYTF; DNA: TGCGCCAGCAGCTGGTTACAGGGGGTCCGGGGCTACACCTTC
J: TRBJ2-5; V: TRBV12-3/TRBV12-4; D: -; size: -; CDR3: CASSFGWETQYF; DNA: TGTGCCAGCAGTTTCGGTTGGGAGACCCAGTACTTC
J: TRBJ2-2; V: TRBV21-1; D: -; size: -; CDR3: CASSLNSIRGAGPGELFF; DNA: TGTGCCAGCAGTCTCAATAGTATCAGGGGCGCCGGGCCCGGGGAGCTGTTTTTT
J: TRBJ2-5; V: TRBV19; D: -; size: -; CDR3: CARRTGREETQYF; DNA: TGTGCCAGGAGAACAGGGCGGGAAGAGACCCAGTACTTC
J: TRBJ1-4; V: TRBV6-2/TRBV6-3; D: -; size: -; CDR3: CASSFGRVSEKLFF; DNA: TGTGCCAGCAGTTTCGGCAGGGTGTCCGAAAAACTGTTTTTT
J: TRBJ2-1; V: TRBV6-5; D: TRBD1; size: few; CDR3: CASSSRDRGQFF; DNA: TGTGCCAGCAGTTCCCGGGACAGGGGACAGTTCTTC
J: TRBJ2-7; V: TRBV18; D: -; size: -; CDR3: CASSPQLAGTYEQYF; DNA: TGTGCCAGCTCACCCCAACTGGCAGGGACCTACGAGCAGTACTTC
J: TRBJ2-7; V: TRBV7-2; D: TRBD1; size: -; CDR3: CASSPQGQGAWYEQYF; DNA: TGTGCCAGCAGCCCTCAGGGACAGGGGGCTTGGTACGAGCAGTACTTC
J: TRBJ1-2; V: TRBV5-1; D: -; size: -; CDR3: CASSLGGGNYGYTF; DNA: TGCGCCAGCAGCTTGGGAGGAGGTAACTATGGCTACACCTTC
J: TRBJ1-2; V: TRBV5-6; D: TRBD1; size: -; CDR3: CASSQLDRGGDYGYTF; DNA: TGTGCCAGCAGCCAACTGGACAGGGGAGGTGACTATGGCTACACCTTC
J: TRBJ2-5; V: TRBV24-1; D: -; size: -; CDR3: CATSDLGSQETQYF; DNA: TGTGCCACCAGTGATTTGGGCAGTCAAGAGACCCAGTACTTC
J: TRBJ2-1; V: TRBV7-2; D: TRBD2; size: -; CDR3: CASSPTSGSAYEQFF; DNA: TGTGCCAGCAGCCCAACTAGCGGGAGTGCGTATGAGCAGTTCTTC
J: TRBJ2-7; V: TRBV11-2; D: TRBD1; size: -; CDR3: CASSLQGAPSYEQYF; DNA: TGTGCCAGCAGCCTTCAGGGGGCGCCTTCCTACGAGCAGTACTTC
J: TRBJ1-6; V: TRBV25-1; D: TRBD1; size: -; CDR3: CASRPSTGNNSPLHF; DNA: TGTGCCAGCAGGCCCTCGACAGGGAACAATTCACCCCTCCACTTT
J: TRBJ1-3; V: TRBV10-3; D: -; size: -; CDR3: CAISEGSYGNTIYF; DNA: TGTGCCATCAGTGAGGGCAGTTATGGAAACACCATATATTTT
J: TRBJ2-1; V: TRBV9; D: -; size: -; CDR3: CASSVASPPNNEQFF; DNA: TGTGCCAGCAGCGTAGCTTCTCCCCCTAACAATGAGCAGTTCTTC
J: TRBJ1-1; V: TRBV5-5; D: -; size: -; CDR3: CASSFVPTGNLNTEAFF; DNA: TGTGCCAGCAGCTTCGTCCCTACAGGGAACCTGAACACTGAAGCTTTCTTT
J: TRBJ2-5; V: TRBV3-1/TRBV3-2; D: TRBD1; size: once; CDR3: CASSQDWGQVETQYF; DNA: TGTGCCAGCAGCCAAGATTGGGGACAGGTCGAGACCCAGTACTTC
J: TRBJ2-5; V: TRBV5-1; D: -; size: -; CDR3: CASSRTEGEKTQYF; DNA: TGCGCCAGCAGCCGTACCGAGGGCGAGAAGACCCAGTACTTC